These 14 T cell receptor beta chains were all obtained from the same sample, sequenced in a study of blood T cell repertoires in COVID-19. Clones were read by immunoSEQ multiplex PCR, and TCRdb kept only the in-frame ones, dropping some. Here the sample spans approximately 120,000 clones, roughly 82% being singletons. The sample consisted of peripheral blood. The receptors come from a human donor in a cohort sampled during active COVID-19.

CDR3 protein: CASSYIGTGGAGYTF. DNA of the CDR3: TGTGCCAGCAGCTACATCGGGACAGGGGGCGCAGGCTACACCTTC. The chain is built from TRBV7-2 and TRBJ1-2; 12 bases agree with TRBD1. With 4 bases clipped from V and 8 bases from J, the junction kept 8 bases outside the gene matches. The CDR3 loop spans 15 amino acids. Germline CDR1 and CDR2: SGHTA and FQGNSA.

The V call is TRBV28, the J call TRBJ2-7; 10 bases fit TRBD2. Per the germline V gene, CDR1 is MDHEN and CDR2 is SYDVKM. The trim removed 4 bases at V and 1 base at J, leaving 4 bases unmatched. The CDR3 sequence is 15 residues long. CDR3 nucleotides: TGTGCCAGCAGTTCGTCTAGCGGGGGTTCCTACGAGCAGTACTTC. Encoded protein: CASSSSSGGSYEQYF.

This clone has more than one count but fewer than ten. This rearrangement joins TRBV7-8 to TRBJ1-2; D is perhaps TRBD1 (6 bases). CDR1 SGHVS and CDR2 FQNEAQ come from the germline V gene. With 4 bases removed from V and 5 bases from J, the gap between germline ends came to 14 bases. This CDR3 contains 14 residues. This chain's CDR3 is CASSSQGLGYGYTF. Here the CDR3 DNA reads TGTGCCAGCAGCTCCCAGGGGTTGGGGTATGGCTACACCTTC. The complete variable domain, with remaining parts taken from reference TRBV7-8 and TRBJ1-2, reads GAGVSQSPRYKVAKRGQDVALRCDPISGHVSLFWYQQALGQGPEFLTYFQNEAQLDKSGLPSDRFFAERPEGSVSTLKIQRTQQEDSAVYLCASSSQGLGYGYTFGSGTRLTVV.

The chain is built from TRBV6-6 and TRBJ2-7; possibly TRBD1 for D (6 bases). From germline, CDR1 is MNHNY and CDR2 SVGAGI (reference sequence). The CDR3 totals 14 residues. The V end was cut by 7 bases, the J end by 2 bases, with 15 bases between. The CDR3 sequence: CASNSRGGPYEQYF. The CDR3 region has the DNA TGTGCCAGCAACTCCAGGGGCGGTCCCTACGAGCAGTACTTC.

The chain uses TRBV12-3 or TRBV12-4 and TRBJ1-2; no firm D call. The V end lost 3 bases, the J end lost 7 bases, and 6 bases lay between the germline ends. The CDR3 has 11 amino acids. The CDR3 region is CASSFSSGYTF. CDR3 nucleotides: TGTGCCAGCAGTTTTTCTAGTGGCTACACCTTC.

This chain uses TRBV12-5 with TRBJ2-1, with 8 bases matching TRBD2. The junction had 13 bases not matched to a gene; V was cut back by 8 bases and J by 4 bases. The CDR3 is made up of 16 amino acids. Germline V CDR1 and CDR2: LGHNT, FRNRAP. This chain's CDR3 is CASSQESAGVYNEQFF. The DNA of the CDR3 is TGTGCTAGTTCCCAAGAATCAGCGGGGGTATACAATGAGCAGTTCTTC.

The V call is TRBV5-6, the J call TRBJ1-2; perhaps TRBD1 as D (6 bases). The CDR3 extends over 14 amino acids. The V end lost 4 bases, the J end lost 4 bases, and 14 bases lay between the germline ends. Per the germline V gene, CDR1 is SGHDT and CDR2 is YYEEEE. CDR3 region: CASSQDQGIYGYTF. The CDR3 nucleotides read TGTGCCAGCAGCCAGGACCAGGGGATCTATGGCTACACCTTC.

V gene TRBV18 combines with J gene TRBJ1-4; D remains ambiguous. V lost 1 base and J 0 bases, leaving 12 bases between the germline ends. The length of the CDR3 is 17 residues. Looked up from germline, CDR1 is KGHSH and CDR2 is LQKENI. CDR3 nucleotides: TGTGCCAGCTCACCACGGTTTGGAGGTGCAACTAATGAAAAACTGTTTTTT. It is translated as CASSPRFGGATNEKLFF.

The rearrangement uses TRBV5-1 and TRBJ2-3; 8 nucleotides match TRBD2. The CDR3 extends over 17 amino acids. Unmatched junction bases numbered 9, after V lost 0 bases and J lost 3 bases. Per the germline V gene, CDR1 is SGHRS and CDR2 is YFSETQ. The CDR3 bases are TGCGCCAGCAGCTTGGATCCAGCGGGAGCGAGTACAGATACGCAGTATTTT. Translation gives CASSLDPAGASTDTQYF.

The chain combines TRBV6-2 or TRBV6-3 with TRBJ2-5; 10 bases fit TRBD1. The CDR3 has 18 amino acids. The trim removed 6 bases at V and 0 bases at J, leaving 13 bases unmatched. Germline V gene sequence: CDR1 MNHEY, CDR2 SVGEGT. This CDR3 reads CASSPTPGQGKYQETQYF. CDR3 nucleotides: TGTGCCAGCAGCCCTACCCCGGGACAGGGGAAGTACCAAGAGACCCAGTACTTC.

The sample holds one count of this clone. This sequence joins TRBV7-2 and TRBJ2-3; 8 bases are shared with TRBD2. Trimming took 5 bases from V and 5 from J; bases not matched to a gene: 9. The CDR3 spans 15 residues. Germline assignment: CDR1 SGHTA and CDR2 FQGNSA. CDR3 DNA: TGTGCCAGCAGCCATAGCGGGACCCGGGGAGATACGCAGTATTTT. Encoded protein: CASSHSGTRGDTQYF.

J is TRBJ2-1 and V is TRBV5-1, with 9 bases matching TRBD2. The CDR3 sequence is 18 residues long. Looked up from germline, CDR1 is SGHRS and CDR2 is YFSETQ. Germline trimming cut 2 bases from V and 9 bases from J; bases unmatched to any gene: 18. CDR3 nucleotides: TGCGCCAGCAGCTTAGTTTACCTTGCGGGAGGGACCACGGGTGAGCAGTTCTTC. This translates into CASSLVYLAGGTTGEQFF.

This chain uses TRBV11-3 with TRBJ2-3; D call uncertain. The CDR3 sequence is 13 residues long. V lost 6 bases and J lost 0, with 7 bases in between. Germline V gene data show CDR1 as SGHNT and CDR2 as YENEEA. CDR3 protein: CASRPNSTDTQYF. The DNA for the CDR3 is TGTGCCAGCAGGCCTAACAGCACAGATACGCAGTATTTT.

The chain is built from TRBV28 and TRBJ2-3, with D possibly matching TRBD2 (5 bases). V was pared by 2 bases and J by 4 bases, with 19 bases between. Germline CDR1 reads MDHEN; CDR2 reads SYDVKM. The CDR3 is 17 residues long. The CDR3 DNA reads TGTGCCAGCAGTTTAGTTCCCAGGCGGGTCGTCCCAGATACGCAGTATTTT. Protein: CASSLVPRRVVPDTQYF.